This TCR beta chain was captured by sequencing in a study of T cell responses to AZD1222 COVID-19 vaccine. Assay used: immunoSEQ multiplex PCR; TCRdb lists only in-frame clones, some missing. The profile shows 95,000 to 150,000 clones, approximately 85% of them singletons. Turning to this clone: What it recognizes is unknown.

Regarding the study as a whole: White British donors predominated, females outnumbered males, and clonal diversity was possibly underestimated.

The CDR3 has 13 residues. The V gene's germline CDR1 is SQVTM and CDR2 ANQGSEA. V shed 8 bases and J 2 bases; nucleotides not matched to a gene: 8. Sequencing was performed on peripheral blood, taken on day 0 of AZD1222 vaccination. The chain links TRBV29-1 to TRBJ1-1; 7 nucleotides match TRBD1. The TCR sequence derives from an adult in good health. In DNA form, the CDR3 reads TGCAGCACCCCGACAGGGTTAAACACTGAAGCTTTCTTT. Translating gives CSTPTGLNTEAFF.